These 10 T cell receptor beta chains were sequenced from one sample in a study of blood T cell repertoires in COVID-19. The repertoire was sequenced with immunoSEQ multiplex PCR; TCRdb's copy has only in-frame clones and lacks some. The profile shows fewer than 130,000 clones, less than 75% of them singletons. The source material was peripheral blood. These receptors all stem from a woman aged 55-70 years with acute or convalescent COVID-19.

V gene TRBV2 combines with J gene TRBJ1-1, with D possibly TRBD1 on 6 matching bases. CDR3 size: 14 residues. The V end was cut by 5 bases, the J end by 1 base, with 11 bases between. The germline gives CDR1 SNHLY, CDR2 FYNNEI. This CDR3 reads CASSSGHWNTEAFF. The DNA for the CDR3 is TGTGCCAGCAGTTCGGGACATTGGAACACTGAAGCTTTCTTT.

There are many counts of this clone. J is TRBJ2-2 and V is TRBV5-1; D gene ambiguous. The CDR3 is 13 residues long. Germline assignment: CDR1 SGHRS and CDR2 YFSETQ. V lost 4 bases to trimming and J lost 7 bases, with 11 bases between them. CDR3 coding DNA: TGCGCCAGCAGCCCCCTTCCCCGCGGGGAGCTGTTTTTT. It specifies CASSPLPRGELFF.

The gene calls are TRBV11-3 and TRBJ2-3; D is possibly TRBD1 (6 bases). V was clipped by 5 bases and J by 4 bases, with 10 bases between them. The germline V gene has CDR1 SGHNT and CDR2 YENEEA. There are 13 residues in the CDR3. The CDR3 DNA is TGTGCCAGCAGCCTTGAGGGGGCAGATACGCAGTATTTT. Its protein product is CASSLEGADTQYF.

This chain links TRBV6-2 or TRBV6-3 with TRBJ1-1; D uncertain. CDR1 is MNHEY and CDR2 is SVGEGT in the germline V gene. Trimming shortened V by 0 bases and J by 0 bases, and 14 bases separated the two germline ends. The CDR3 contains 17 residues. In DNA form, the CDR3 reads TGTGCCAGCAGTTACTCGACGGCAGACTCAATGAACACTGAAGCTTTCTTT. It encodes CASSYSTADSMNTEAFF.

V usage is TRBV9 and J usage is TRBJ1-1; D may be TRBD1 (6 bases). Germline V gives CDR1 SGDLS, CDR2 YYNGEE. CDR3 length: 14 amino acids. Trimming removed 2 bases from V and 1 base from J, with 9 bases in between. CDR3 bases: TGTGCCAGCAGCGTTGACAGGCCGAACACTGAAGCTTTCTTT. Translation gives CASSVDRPNTEAFF.

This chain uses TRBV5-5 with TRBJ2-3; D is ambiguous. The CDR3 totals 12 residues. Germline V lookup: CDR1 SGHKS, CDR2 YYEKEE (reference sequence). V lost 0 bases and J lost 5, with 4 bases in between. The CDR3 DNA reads TGTGCCAGCAGCTTGGGAGGAGATACGCAGTATTTT. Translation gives CASSLGGDTQYF.

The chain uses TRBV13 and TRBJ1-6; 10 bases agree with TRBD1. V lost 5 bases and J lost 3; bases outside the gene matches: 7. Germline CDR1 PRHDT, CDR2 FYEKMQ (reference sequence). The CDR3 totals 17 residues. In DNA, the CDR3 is TGTGCCAGCAGCAGATGGACAGGGGGAATCTATAATTCACCCCTCCACTTT. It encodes CASSRWTGGIYNSPLHF.

The CDR3 nucleotides read TGTGCCAGCAGCCCCGGGACTTATAACACTGAAGCTTTCTTT. As protein: CASSPGTYNTEAFF. J is TRBJ1-1 and V is TRBV7-3, with D maybe TRBD1 (5 bases). V was pared by 5 bases and J by 2 bases, with 12 bases between. CDR3 length: 14 amino acids. Per the germline V gene, CDR1 is SGHTA and CDR2 is FQGTGA.

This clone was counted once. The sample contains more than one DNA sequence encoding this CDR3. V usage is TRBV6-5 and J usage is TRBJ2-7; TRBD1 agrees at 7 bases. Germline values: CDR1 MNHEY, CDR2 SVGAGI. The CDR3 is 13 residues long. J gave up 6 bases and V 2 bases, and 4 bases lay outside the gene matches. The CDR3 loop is CASSYNRGGEQYF. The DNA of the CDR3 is TGTGCCAGCAGTTACAACAGGGGTGGCGAGCAGTACTTC.

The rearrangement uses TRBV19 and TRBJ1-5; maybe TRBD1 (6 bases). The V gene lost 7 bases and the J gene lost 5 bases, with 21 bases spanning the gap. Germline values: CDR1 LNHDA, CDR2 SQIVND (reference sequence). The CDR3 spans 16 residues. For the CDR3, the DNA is TGTGCCAGTACCAATCGGGGGGGCGTTAATTATCAGCCCCAGCATTTT. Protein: CASTNRGGVNYQPQHF.